This T cell receptor (beta chain) was obtained from a study of T cells in tuberculosis. Generated by immunoSEQ multiplex PCR, the TCRdb table keeps only in-frame clones and is missing some. In the table there are roughly 41,000 clones, 90% to 95% of which are singletons. Germline lookup yields CDR1 SNHLY and CDR2 FYNNEI. This CDR3 has 16 amino acids. Trimming cost V 6 bases and J 11 bases, with 28 bases left between them. General study results and limits: Active tuberculosis patients had shorter CDR3-alpha; the beta difference was nonsignificant. Active tuberculosis alpha repertoires lay closer to GMM-specific TCRs than controls'.

Comments on this clone: Its antigen is unknown.

The J gene is TRBJ1-1, the V gene TRBV2; weak D call: TRBD1 (6 bases). The TCR was taken from a donor aged 10 to 29 with latent tuberculosis or without tuberculosis infection. Some clones in this sample may be carry-over from other donors' samples. Source material: PBMCs. Here the CDR3 reads CASRNTSGGRAPGAFF. The CDR3 DNA is TGTGCCAGCAGGAACACCTCGGGGGGCCGGGCCCCCGGCGCTTTCTTT.